This entry lists 14 T cell receptor beta chains sequenced from one sample in a study of cytomegalovirus exposure and HLA in healthy donors. The PCR used 60 Vbeta and 13 Jbeta primers. Repertoires were generated with immunoSEQ multiplex PCR, while TCRdb's copy carries only in-frame clones and drops some. The sample table includes about 48,000 clones. The source material was PBMCs. Receptors originate from a male donor in good health and CMV-seropositive.

The chain combines TRBV7-6 with TRBJ2-1; perhaps TRBD2 as D (6 bases). Germline assignment: CDR1 SGHVS and CDR2 FNYEAQ. The CDR3 spans 14 residues. V was clipped by 5 bases and J by 6 bases, with 14 bases between them. CDR3 coding DNA: TGTGCCAGCAGCGAAGAGCTGGGGGGCAATGAGCAGTTCTTC. Amino acids: CASSEELGGNEQFF.

The chain carries TRBV9 and TRBJ2-7; the match to TRBD1 covers 11 bases. CDR1 SGDLS and CDR2 YYNGEE come from the germline V gene. The ends lost 0 bases at V and 2 bases at J; junction bases unmatched: 1. This CDR3 has 15 residues. The CDR3 reads CASSVGGQGAYEQYF. In DNA, the CDR3 is TGTGCCAGCAGCGTAGGGGGACAGGGGGCCTACGAGCAGTACTTC. Supplemented by reference TRBV9 and TRBJ2-7, the full variable domain reads DSGVTQTPKHLITATGQRVTLRCSPRSGDLSVYWYQQSLDQGLQFLIQYYNGEERAKGNILERFSAQQFPDLHSELNLSSLELGDSALYFCASSVGGQGAYEQYFGPGTRLTVT.

The chain recombines TRBV6-1 with TRBJ2-3; 8 nucleotides align to TRBD2. With V trimmed by 4 bases and J by 2 bases, 17 bases remained unmatched. The CDR3 has 19 residues. CDR1 is MNHNS, CDR2 SASEGT, per germline. CDR3 nucleotides: TGTGCCAGCAGTGGCCGGGGGGGAAGATTAAACAAGAACACAGATACGCAGTATTTT. The encoded protein is CASSGRGGRLNKNTDTQYF.

V gene TRBV15 combines with J gene TRBJ1-1; D is uncertain. Trimming took 6 bases from V and 4 from J, leaving 9 bases between them. The CDR3 contains 12 residues. Germline V gives CDR1 LNHNV, CDR2 YYDKDF (reference sequence). The DNA for the CDR3 is TGTGCCACCAGAAGAAGAGGCACTGAAGCTTTCTTT. This codes for CATRRRGTEAFF.

The genes are TRBV7-9 and TRBJ2-3; 8 bases agree with TRBD2. The CDR3 runs 17 residues. The germline gives CDR1 SEHNR, CDR2 FQNEAQ (reference sequence). Trimming cost V 4 bases and J 5 bases; bases outside gene matches: 14. CDR3 amino acids: CASSSSIGGAREDTQYF. The CDR3 DNA follows: TGTGCCAGCAGCTCAAGTATCGGGGGGGCCCGTGAAGATACGCAGTATTTT.

This rearrangement joins TRBV4-3 to TRBJ2-2, with 11 bases that match TRBD2. Germline CDR1 is LGHNA and CDR2 is YSLEER. The trim removed 1 base at V and 4 bases at J, leaving 14 bases unmatched. The CDR3 has 20 residues. This CDR3 reads CASSQAPKSSGGAGTGELFF. CDR3 coding DNA: TGCGCCAGCAGCCAAGCCCCTAAGAGTAGCGGGGGGGCCGGCACCGGGGAGCTGTTTTTT.

This chain uses TRBV2 with TRBJ2-1; D is unresolved. Germline V gives CDR1 SNHLY, CDR2 FYNNEI. This CDR3 contains 11 residues. Trimming cost V 5 bases and J 8 bases, with 7 bases left between them. This CDR3 reads CASSIRYEQFF. Here the CDR3 DNA reads TGTGCCAGCAGTATACGGTATGAGCAGTTCTTC.

V usage is TRBV4-1 and J usage is TRBJ1-5; TRBD1 might be the D (5 bases). The CDR3 runs to 17 residues. V dropped 0 bases and J dropped 0 bases, with 12 bases sitting between them. The germline CDR1 and CDR2 sequences are MGHRA and YSYEKL. In DNA form, the CDR3 reads TGCGCCAGCAGCCAAGAGGGTGGGGCCGGTAGCAATCAGCCCCAGCATTTT. Translation gives CASSQEGGAGSNQPQHF.

The gene calls are TRBV27 and TRBJ2-1, with TRBD2 matching over 8 bases. The V gene's germline CDR1 is MNHEY and CDR2 SMNVEV (reference sequence). CDR3 length equals 15 residues. V gave up 9 bases and J gave up 7 bases; unmatched junction bases: 14. CDR3 amino acids: CASSDPGLVGNEQFF. CDR3 DNA: TGTGCCAGTTCCGACCCGGGACTAGTGGGGAATGAGCAGTTCTTC.

The chain couples TRBV2 to TRBJ1-1, with TRBD1 matching over 7 bases. CDR3 length: 13 amino acids. Germline CDR1 reads SNHLY; CDR2 reads FYNNEI. With 3 bases clipped from V and 3 bases from J, the junction kept 1 base outside the gene matches. The DNA of the CDR3 is TGTGCCAGCAGTGACAGGGGGTACACTGAAGCTTTCTTT. Translation gives CASSDRGYTEAFF. The full variable domain, completed using reference TRBV2 and TRBJ1-1, is EPEVTQTPSHQVTQMGQEVILRCVPISNHLYFYWYRQILGQKVEFLVSFYNNEISEKSEIFDDQFSVERPDGSNFTLKIRSTKLEDSAMYFCASSDRGYTEAFFGQGTRLTVV.

The chain uses TRBV19 and TRBJ1-1; D call uncertain. This CDR3 comprises 16 residues. Germline CDR1 and CDR2: LNHDA and SQIVND (reference sequence). V lost 1 base and J 2 bases, leaving 14 bases between the germline ends. CDR3 coding DNA: TGTGCCAGTAGTATAGTTCCGGGCGGGGTAAACACTGAAGCTTTCTTT. Translating it yields CASSIVPGGVNTEAFF. Using reference TRBV19 and TRBJ1-1 for the parts outside the CDR3, the full variable domain is DGGITQSPKYLFRKEGQNVTLSCEQNLNHDAMYWYRQDPGQGLRLIYYSQIVNDFQKGDIAEGYSVSREKKESFPLTVTSAQKNPTAFYLCASSIVPGGVNTEAFFGQGTRLTVV.

V gene TRBV4-1 combines with J gene TRBJ2-3; no clear D gene. V lost 0 bases to trimming and J lost 6 bases, with 4 bases between them. Per germline, CDR1 MGHRA and CDR2 YSYEKL. The CDR3 runs 12 residues. The CDR3 DNA reads as TGCGCCAGCAGCCAAGATCTTGATACGCAGTATTTT. Translation gives CASSQDLDTQYF.

The chain uses TRBV18 and TRBJ2-5; TRBD1 might be the D (5 bases). V was trimmed by 3 bases and J by 4 bases, leaving 9 bases between them. The germline V gene encodes CDR1 KGHSH and CDR2 LQKENI. The CDR3 covers 13 residues. CDR3 residues: CASSPPGSETQYF. CDR3 coding DNA: TGTGCCAGCTCACCGCCAGGGTCAGAGACCCAGTACTTC.

The chain recombines TRBV28 with TRBJ2-7; 9 bases are a match to TRBD1. The V and J ends lost 5 bases and 9 bases, in that order; junction bases with no gene match: 5. Germline CDR1 MDHEN, CDR2 SYDVKM. The CDR3 is 12 amino acids. CDR3 loop: CASSQDRGAQYF. As DNA, the CDR3 is TGTGCCAGCAGTCAAGACAGGGGGGCGCAGTACTTC.